This record looks at one TCR beta chain sequence and its context. This sample stems from a study of T-cell memory formation after mild COVID-19. The authors produced TCR alpha and TCR beta cDNA libraries with sample barcodes and UMIs by 5'RACE using constant-segment primers. Via MiXCR, TCRdb re-called the 5' RACE reads, giving one row per CDR3 protein. This table has approximately 150,000 distinct CDR3 sequences, 13% to 15% appearing once. V gave up 0 bases and J gave up 2 bases; unmatched junction bases: 6. Germline lookup yields CDR1 LNHNV and CDR2 YYDKDF (reference sequence). The CDR3 runs to 17 residues.

This rearrangement joins TRBV15 to TRBJ2-2, with TRBD2 identical over 7 bases. Sample: PBMCs or a T cell subset sorted from them (not recorded which). The origin of this receptor is an adult woman who had mild COVID-19 (a few samples of this study predate the infection). Cell type and time point are not known. The CDR3: CATSRELVAGNTGELFF. CDR3 in DNA: TGTGCCACCAGCAGAGAACTAGTAGCGGGCAACACCGGGGAGCTGTTTTTT.